These 2 T cell receptor beta chains were sequenced from one sample in a study of identical twins. TCRdb analysed the 5' RACE reads with MiXCR anew, one entry per CDR3 protein. The sample yields about 920,000 distinct CDR3 sequences, about 12% seen once. These data were likewise used in another study, on yellow fever vaccine responses in identical twins.

Sequences were obtained from PBMCs. These receptors were obtained from a woman younger than 35 in good health.

The gene calls are TRBV6-1 and TRBJ2-5; unclear D gene. The germline V gene encodes CDR1 MNHNS and CDR2 SASEGT. Between the trimmed V and J ends, which lost 6 bases and 4 bases, there was a span of 15 bases. This CDR3 is built from 14 residues. The CDR3 DNA reads as TGTGCCAGCAGCCAAGGGCCTCTTAGAGAGACCCAGTACTTC. Protein sequence: CASSQGPLRETQYF.

The gene calls are TRBV20-1 and TRBJ2-7; the D gene is possibly TRBD1 (5 bases). Trimming took off 3 bases at V and 2 bases at J, with 17 bases between the two ends. The CDR3 spans 15 residues. CDR1 is DFQATT, CDR2 SNEGSKA, per germline (reference sequence). The CDR3 sequence is CSARGLSGSPYEQYF. CDR3 nucleotide sequence: TGCAGTGCTAGGGGTCTTTCAGGGTCGCCCTACGAGCAGTACTTC.